The 24 T cell receptor beta chains below come from one sample, sequenced in a study of T-cell reconstitution after alpha-beta-depleted transplantation in children. Researchers prepared the TCRbeta library using unique molecular identifiers, the study reports. TCRdb recomputed calls from the PCR reads with MiXCR, one row per CDR3 protein. The sample has 200,000 to 250,000 distinct CDR3 sequences, around 9.9% seen once; the top ten hold under 30%. The source material was PBMCs, sampled before TCRalphabeta/CD19-depleted stem cell transplant. The receptor source for this set is a child younger than two with acute myeloid leukemia, due to receive a stem cell transplant.

This clonotype has at least ten counts. The chain has TRBV6-2 or TRBV6-3 and TRBJ2-5; 9 bases map to TRBD1. The CDR3 contains 14 residues. The germline V gene encodes CDR1 MNHEY and CDR2 SVGEGT. The V gene end was trimmed by 8 bases and the J gene end by 3 bases; junction bases not matched to a gene: 7. The CDR3 nucleotides are TGTGCCAGCTACCCCGGGACAGGGAAAGAGACCCAGTACTTC. This codes for CASYPGTGKETQYF.

In its sample, this clonotype was seen many times. The chain combines TRBV2 with TRBJ2-1; D unresolved. Germline V gene data show CDR1 as SNHLY and CDR2 as FYNNEI. This CDR3 region has 12 residues. V was clipped by 5 bases and J by 6 bases, with 8 bases between them. The CDR3 region has the DNA TGTGCCAGCAGTTACTATAGCAATGAGCAGTTCTTC. Protein: CASSYYSNEQFF. The whole variable domain, filled in from reference TRBV2 and TRBJ2-1, reads EPEVTQTPSHQVTQMGQEVILRCVPISNHLYFYWYRQILGQKVEFLVSFYNNEISEKSEIFDDQFSVERPDGSNFTLKIRSTKLEDSAMYFCASSYYSNEQFFGPGTRLTVL.

This clonotype appeared many times. The chain links TRBV9 to TRBJ1-6, with TRBD1 matching 10 bases. Germline V gene data show CDR1 as SGDLS and CDR2 as YYNGEE. The CDR3 sequence is 16 residues long. V was pared by 5 bases and J by 9 bases, with 11 bases of the junction left unmatched. The CDR3 protein is CASSIDRRTGGSPLHF. DNA for the CDR3: TGTGCCAGCAGTATAGACCGTCGGACAGGGGGTTCACCCCTCCACTTT.

In this sample, this clonotype turned up many times. The chain recombines TRBV10-3 with TRBJ1-3; 8 nucleotides line up with TRBD1. This CDR3 has 12 residues. V was pared by 11 bases and J by 3 bases, with 3 bases of the junction left unmatched. Germline V gives CDR1 ENHRY, CDR2 SYGVKD. The CDR3, as DNA: TGTGCCTCACAGGGGGGTGGAAACACCATATATTTT. This translates into CASQGGGNTIYF.

This clonotype was detected ten times or more. This chain joins TRBV7-2 and TRBJ1-2; 9 positions agree with TRBD1. J lost 3 bases, V lost 4 bases, and 6 bases had no gene match. CDR1 and CDR2 (germline): SGHTA, FQGNSA. The CDR3 consists of 15 residues. In DNA, the CDR3 is TGTGCCAGCAGCTCGCCGGGACAGGGTCACTATGGCTACACCTTC. Amino acids: CASSSPGQGHYGYTF.

Ten or more counts support this clonotype. The chain combines TRBV18 with TRBJ2-6; no clear D gene. Per germline, CDR1 KGHSH and CDR2 LQKENI. The CDR3 has 16 amino acids. Trimming left V 3 bases short and J 6 bases short, with 15 bases between. DNA of the CDR3: TGTGCCAGCTCACCCAGGACCTATCAGGCGGCCAACGTCCTGACTTTC. Its translation is CASSPRTYQAANVLTF.

At least ten counts were recorded for this clonotype. In nucleotides, the CDR3 is TGTGCCAGCAGCTTAGAGAGGGGGGGCACTGAAGCTTTCTTT. Translated, it gives CASSLERGGTEAFF. The V call is TRBV7-9, the J call TRBJ1-1, with D perhaps TRBD1 (6 bases). The V end was cut by 1 base, the J end by 4 bases, with 10 bases between. CDR3 length equals 14 residues. Germline CDR1 is SEHNR and CDR2 is FQNEAQ (reference sequence).

This clonotype was seen many times. CDR3 sequence reads: CSAREAYPYEQYF. The CDR3 DNA reads TGCAGTGCTAGAGAGGCCTACCCCTACGAGCAGTACTTC. This chain uses TRBV20-1 with TRBJ2-7; D not certain. The V gene's germline CDR1 is DFQATT and CDR2 SNEGSKA (reference sequence). V lost 0 bases, J lost 2 bases, and 8 bases lay in between. This CDR3 spans 13 amino acids.

This clonotype occurred many times. This chain uses TRBV5-1 with TRBJ2-1; D possibly corresponds to TRBD1 (5 bases). The CDR3 contains 15 residues. V was cut by 5 bases and J by 0 bases, with 12 bases left in between. The germline V gene has CDR1 SGHRS and CDR2 YFSETQ. CDR3 residues: CASSPSDSSYNEQFF. CDR3 nucleotides: TGCGCCAGCAGTCCATCCGACAGCTCCTACAATGAGCAGTTCTTC.

The chain uses TRBV5-1 and TRBJ2-1; D is undetermined. CDR1 and CDR2 (germline): SGHRS, YFSETQ. This CDR3 is built from 12 residues. Trimming shortened V by 2 bases and J by 7 bases, and 7 bases separated the two germline ends. The CDR3 is CASSFPSNEQFF. The DNA of the CDR3 is TGCGCCAGCAGCTTTCCTAGTAATGAGCAGTTCTTC.

The chain couples TRBV5-1 to TRBJ2-7; 9 nucleotides match TRBD2. Germline CDR1 is SGHRS and CDR2 is YFSETQ. Losses at the gene ends were 4 bases for V and 3 bases for J; bases not matched to a gene: 23. The CDR3 runs to 20 residues. The CDR3 sequence is CASSPGPGQLGLADYYEQYF. CDR3 DNA: TGCGCCAGCAGCCCGGGGCCGGGACAGTTGGGACTAGCTGACTACTACGAGCAGTACTTC.

A remark on this clonotype: This could be a read error, since a much larger clone is one nucleotide away. The chain carries TRBV2 and TRBJ1-2, with D uncertain. The germline V gene encodes CDR1 SNHLY and CDR2 FYNNEI. CDR3 size: 14 residues. V lost 6 bases to trimming and J lost 2 bases, with 13 bases between them. The CDR3 region is CASRERLLNYGYTF. The CDR3 DNA follows: TGTGCCAGCAGAGAAAGACTGCTCAACTATGGCTACACCTTC. The full variable domain, rest sourced from reference TRBV2 and TRBJ1-2, is EPEVTQTPSHQVTQMGQEVILRCVPISNHLYFYWYRQILGQKVEFLVSFYNNEISEKSEIFDDQFSVERPDGSNFTLKIRSTKLEDSAMYFCASRERLLNYGYTFGSGTRLTVV.

Ten or more counts support this clonotype. The chain carries TRBV5-1 and TRBJ2-5; 11 bases are shared with TRBD2. V dropped 1 base and J dropped 1; count of bases not matched to a gene: 9. This CDR3 is 18 amino acids long. Per germline, CDR1 SGHRS and CDR2 YFSETQ. CDR3 residues: CASSLKGTSGDIQETQYF. The DNA of the CDR3 is TGCGCCAGCAGCTTGAAGGGGACTAGCGGAGATATCCAAGAGACCCAGTACTTC.

Concerning this clonotype itself: A clone one base away is much larger, so this may be a read error. The chain uses TRBV2 and TRBJ2-7; TRBD1 agrees at 7 bases. From germline, CDR1 is SNHLY and CDR2 FYNNEI. The CDR3 is 12 amino acids. The CDR3 loop is CASGDHRGEQYF. The CDR3, as DNA: TGTGCCAGCGGTGACCACAGGGGCGAGCAGTACTTC.

This clonotype was seen many times. The chain combines TRBV21-1 with TRBJ1-1; no check of the table's D call, TRBD1, against the DNA was made. TRBV21-1 is a pseudogene. This CDR3 spans 16 amino acids. CDR3: CASSKGQGWWYTEAFF. The DNA for the CDR3 is TGTGCCAGCAGCAAAGGACAGGGGTGGTGGTACACTGAAGCTTTCTTT.

This clonotype came up many times. This chain links TRBV29-1 with TRBJ1-2, with 9 bases that match TRBD1. CDR1 and CDR2 (germline): SQVTM, ANQGSEA. The CDR3 spans 14 residues. The V gene end was trimmed by 0 bases and the J gene end by 8 bases; junction bases not matched to a gene: 7. CDR3 in DNA: TGCAGCGTTGAAGAACAGGGGGCGAGGAAGGGCTACACCTTC. It codes for CSVEEQGARKGYTF.

This clonotype was counted a few times. The chain recombines TRBV20-1 with TRBJ1-5; D might be TRBD1 (5 bases). V was pared by 3 bases and J by 0 bases, with 9 bases between. In germline, CDR1 is DFQATT, CDR2 SNEGSKA (reference sequence). This CDR3 is built from 14 residues. Here the CDR3 reads CSARDTYSNQPQHF. The CDR3 coding sequence is TGCAGTGCTAGGGACACCTATAGCAATCAGCCCCAGCATTTT.

This clonotype came up many times. The rearrangement joins TRBV7-2 to TRBJ2-1; D is ambiguous. The V and J ends lost 2 bases and 0 bases respectively, with 8 bases between them. Per germline, CDR1 SGHTA and CDR2 FQGNSA. The CDR3 length is 15 residues. CDR3 residues: CASSLSASSYNEQFF. The DNA for the CDR3 is TGTGCCAGCAGCTTATCCGCAAGCTCCTACAATGAGCAGTTCTTC.

This clonotype has at least ten counts. This chain uses TRBV10-3 with TRBJ2-5; D perhaps matches TRBD2 (5 bases). Germline CDR1 is ENHRY and CDR2 is SYGVKD. This CDR3 comprises 13 residues. Trimming stripped 10 bases from V and 5 bases from J, with 17 bases between. The DNA for the CDR3 is TGTGCCACCACGCGGGCGGGCGGGGAGACCCAGTACTTC. The encoded protein is CATTRAGGETQYF.

This clonotype was counted many times. The chain uses TRBV29-1 and TRBJ2-2; 9 bases agree with TRBD2. This CDR3 spans 18 amino acids. CDR1 is SQVTM, CDR2 ANQGSEA, per germline. The junction had 16 bases not matched to a gene; V was cut back by 2 bases and J by 6 bases. CDR3 region: CSVEQPLYAGGPSGELFF. The CDR3 DNA reads TGCAGCGTTGAACAACCCCTCTACGCGGGGGGGCCGTCCGGGGAGCTGTTTTTT.

In its sample, this clonotype was seen many times. The chain uses TRBV5-1 and TRBJ1-5; maybe TRBD1 (6 bases). CDR1 is SGHRS and CDR2 is YFSETQ in the germline V gene. The CDR3 covers 15 residues. With 1 base removed from V and 4 bases from J, the gap between germline ends came to 12 bases. CDR3 sequence (DNA): TGCGCCAGCAGCTTGCTGGGGGCAGATAATCAGCCCCAGCATTTT. As protein: CASSLLGADNQPQHF.

The sample holds many counts of this clonotype. The gene calls are TRBV12-3 or TRBV12-4 and TRBJ1-2; D ambiguous. Trimming removed 7 bases from V and 5 bases from J, with 17 bases in between. The CDR3 contains 14 residues. As DNA, the CDR3 is TGTGCCAGCAAACCCCCCGGCAGCCTTTATGGCTACACCTTC. This translates into CASKPPGSLYGYTF.

This clonotype was recorded many times. The gene calls are TRBV6-5 and TRBJ1-2; D not resolved. Per the germline V gene, CDR1 is MNHEY and CDR2 is SVGAGI. The CDR3 is 15 residues long. V gave up 0 bases and J gave up 4 bases, with 12 bases separating them. The DNA for the CDR3 is TGTGCCAGCAGTTACTCTGGGAAAGGTGGCTATGGCTACACCTTC. This encodes CASSYSGKGGYGYTF.

This clonotype was counted many times. V and J are TRBV12-3 or TRBV12-4 and TRBJ1-6, with D perhaps TRBD1 (6 bases). The CDR3 runs 13 residues. V lost 6 bases, J lost 10 bases, and 13 bases lay in between. CDR3 DNA sequence: TGTGCCAGCAGCCAACAGGGCTGGTCACCCCTCCACTTT. This gives the protein CASSQQGWSPLHF.